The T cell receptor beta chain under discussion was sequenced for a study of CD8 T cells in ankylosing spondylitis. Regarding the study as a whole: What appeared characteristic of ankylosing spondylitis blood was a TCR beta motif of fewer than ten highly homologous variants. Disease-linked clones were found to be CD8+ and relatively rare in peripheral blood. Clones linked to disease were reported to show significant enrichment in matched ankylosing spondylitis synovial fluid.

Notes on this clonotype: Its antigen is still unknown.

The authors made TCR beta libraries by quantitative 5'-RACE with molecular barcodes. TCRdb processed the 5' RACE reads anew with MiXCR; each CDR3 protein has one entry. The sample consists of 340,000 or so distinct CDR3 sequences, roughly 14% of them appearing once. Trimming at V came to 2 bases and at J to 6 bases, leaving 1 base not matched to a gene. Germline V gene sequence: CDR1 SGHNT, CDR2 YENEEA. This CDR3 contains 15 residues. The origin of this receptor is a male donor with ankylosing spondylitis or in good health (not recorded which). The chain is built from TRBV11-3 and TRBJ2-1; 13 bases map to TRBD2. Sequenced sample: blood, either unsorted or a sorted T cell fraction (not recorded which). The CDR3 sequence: CASSLTSGRANEQFF. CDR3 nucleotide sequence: TGTGCCAGCAGCTTAACTAGCGGGAGGGCCAATGAGCAGTTCTTC. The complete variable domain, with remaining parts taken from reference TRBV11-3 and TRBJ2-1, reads EAGVVQSPRYKIIEKKQPVAFWCNPISGHNTLYWYLQNLGQGPELLIRYENEEAVDDSQLPKDRFSAERLKGVDSTLKIQPAELGDSAVYLCASSLTSGRANEQFFGPGTRLTVL.